This T cell receptor beta chain was observed in a study of regulatory T cells in long-lasting Graves disease. Study-wide results and caveats: Newly diagnosed patients shared 950 to 1,000 public clonotypes; persistent patients shared around 2,500.

This clonotype showed up just a few times. What it binds is unknown. Germline is not matched at one junction end, which may reflect a read error. Time point indicated: newly diagnosed GD, antithyroid drugs for less than 3 months. With RNA extracted from PBMCs as input, the TCR library was made. CDR3 length: 15 residues. Germline CDR1 reads KGHDR; CDR2 reads SFDVKD. Construction of the TCR beta libraries employed iRepertoire HTBI primers in conjunction with Arm-PCR of CDR3 regions. TCRdb analysed the multiplex PCR reads with MiXCR anew, one entry per CDR3 protein. Seen here are about 540,000 distinct CDR3 sequences, around an eighth observed once, and the top ten hold 10%. Another study also made use of these data, one on T cells in Graves' hyperthyroidism and ophthalmopathy. That report adds: TCR CDR3 underwent first-round RT-PCR with the HTBI primer set.

The rearrangement uses TRBV24-1 and TRBJ2-2; TRBD1 matches at 7 bases. Sequences were derived from peripheral blood mononuclear cells (PBMCs), sampled at new diagnosis, from a patient treated with antithyroid drugs. The receptor's source is a man aged 30 to 45 with Graves disease. CDR3 in DNA: TGTGCCACTCAGGCCGGGACAGAGAAAACCGAGGAGCTGTTTTTT. Translating gives CATQAGTEKTEELFF.